Listed below are T cell receptor beta chains from one sample, sequenced in a study of blood T cell repertoires in COVID-19. The method was immunoSEQ multiplex PCR; TCRdb's version includes in-frame clones alone and lacks a portion of them. This table holds 150,000 to 180,000 clones, around 85% found once. Sequenced input: peripheral blood. Every receptor here comes from a man aged 60-69 years with COVID-19, enrolled during active disease. The CDR3 runs from the conserved cysteine through the conserved F or W. Fields, in order: J gene, clone size, D gene, V gene, CDR3 protein, CDR3 DNA. The D gene is left open where the match is weak. The size field is filled for only some rows; it gives once, few, many or a size class.

>TRBJ1-5|-|-|TRBV6-5
CALGHRDSNQPQHF
TGTGCCCTCGGACACCGTGATAGCAATCAGCCCCAGCATTTT
>TRBJ1-5|-|-|TRBV9
CASSVDSLRPQHF
TGTGCCAGCAGCGTGGACAGTCTCCGGCCCCAGCATTTT
>TRBJ2-7|-|TRBD1|TRBV6-4
CASSPIDRALEQYF
TGTGCCAGCAGCCCGATAGACAGGGCCCTCGAGCAGTACTTC
>TRBJ1-1|-|-|TRBV6-5
CASRTRGTEAFF
TGTGCCAGCAGAACTCGGGGCACTGAAGCTTTCTTT
>TRBJ2-2|-|TRBD2|TRBV6-5
CASSSETGLTGELFF
TGTGCCAGCAGTTCGGAGACGGGACTAACCGGGGAGCTGTTTTTT
>TRBJ1-1|-|-|TRBV9
CASSVGPGDNTEAFF
TGTGCCAGCAGCGTAGGCCCCGGGGATAACACTGAAGCTTTCTTT
>TRBJ2-3|-|TRBD2|TRBV7-9
CASSSRLAGVPDTQYF
TGTGCCAGCAGCTCGCGCCTGGCGGGGGTTCCAGATACGCAGTATTTT
>TRBJ1-4|-|TRBD1|TRBV19
CASSLGQSNEKLFF
TGTGCCAGTAGTTTGGGACAGAGTAATGAAAAACTGTTTTTT
>TRBJ1-2|-|TRBD1|TRBV27
CASGLSGGQGYGYTF
TGTGCCAGCGGACTGTCAGGAGGACAGGGTTATGGCTACACCTTC
>TRBJ1-4|-|-|TRBV4-3
CASSQWGDNEKLFF
TGCGCCAGCAGCCAATGGGGAGATAATGAAAAACTGTTTTTT
>TRBJ1-4|-|TRBD1|TRBV6-5
CASRSTGTGNEKLFF
TGTGCCAGCAGGTCAACCGGGACAGGGAATGAAAAACTGTTTTTT
>TRBJ2-7|few|-|TRBV14
CASSQKWYSELYEQYF
TGTGCCAGCAGCCAAAAGTGGTACAGTGAACTCTACGAGCAGTACTTC
>TRBJ1-1|-|-|TRBV29-1
CSVREGGGLTEAFF
TGCAGCGTTCGAGAGGGGGGAGGGCTCACTGAAGCTTTCTTT
>TRBJ1-3|-|-|TRBV3-1/TRBV3-2
CASSQEIRGLSGNTIYF
TGTGCCAGCAGCCAAGAAATCAGGGGCCTCTCTGGAAACACCATATATTTT
>TRBJ1-1|-|-|TRBV27
CASSLSSATRGTEAFF
TGTGCCAGCAGTTTATCGTCTGCAACCCGGGGCACTGAAGCTTTCTTT
>TRBJ2-7|-|TRBD1|TRBV11-2
CASSADRASYEQYF
TGTGCCAGCAGCGCCGACAGGGCCTCCTACGAGCAGTACTTC
>TRBJ1-1|once|TRBD1|TRBV18
CASSPTGTGVFEAFF
TGTGCCAGCTCACCCACCGGGACAGGGGTTTTTGAAGCTTTCTTT
>TRBJ1-1|once|TRBD1|TRBV15
CATSRDRGNTEAFF
TGTGCCACCAGCAGGGACAGGGGGAACACTGAAGCTTTCTTT
>TRBJ1-2|-|-|TRBV4-3
CASSQDFRGSNYGYTF
TGCGCCAGCAGCCAAGATTTTAGGGGAAGCAACTATGGCTACACCTTC
>TRBJ1-6|-|TRBD1|TRBV28
CASSSWDRYNSPLHF
TGTGCCAGCAGTTCCTGGGACAGGTATAATTCACCCCTCCACTTT
>TRBJ2-7|once|-|TRBV5-6
CASSLVVSGGSYEQYF
TGTGCCAGCAGCTTGGTCGTTAGCGGAGGATCCTACGAGCAGTACTTC
>TRBJ1-1|-|TRBD1|TRBV11-2
CASSSGTGGTEAFF
TGTGCCAGCAGCTCCGGGACAGGGGGCACTGAAGCTTTCTTT
>TRBJ2-7|-|TRBD1|TRBV27
CASSWSRDRAYEQYF
TGTGCCAGCAGTTGGTCCCGGGACAGGGCCTACGAGCAGTACTTC
>TRBJ1-4|-|-|TRBV25-1
CASRANEKLFF
TGTGCCAGCCGGGCTAATGAAAAACTGTTTTTT
>TRBJ1-2|once|TRBD1|TRBV5-6
CASPSSQGDYGYTF
TGTGCCAGCCCTTCTTCCCAGGGGGACTATGGCTACACCTTC
>TRBJ1-4|-|TRBD1|TRBV11-2
CASSLLGQGREKLFF
TGTGCCAGCAGCTTGCTGGGACAGGGGAGGGAAAAACTGTTTTTT
>TRBJ2-2|-|TRBD1|TRBV7-2
CAKGDRMNTGELFF
TGTGCCAAAGGGGACAGGATGAACACCGGGGAGCTGTTTTTT
>TRBJ2-3|-|-|TRBV5-6
CASSLYGGGTDTQYF
TGTGCCAGCAGCTTGTACGGAGGTGGCACAGATACGCAGTATTTT
>TRBJ1-2|-|-|TRBV29-1
CSAAESSGGYGYTF
TGCAGCGCCGCCGAGTCGAGTGGCGGCTATGGCTACACCTTC
>TRBJ1-5|-|TRBD1|TRBV18
CASSRDRGQGQPQHF
TGTGCCAGCTCCCGGGACAGGGGGCAGGGTCAGCCCCAGCATTTT
>TRBJ1-4|-|-|TRBV3-1/TRBV3-2
CASSPTPGLSNEKLFF
TGTGCCAGCAGTCCAACCCCGGGACTATCTAATGAAAAACTGTTTTTT
>TRBJ2-7|-|-|TRBV7-6
CASSLGQDYEQYF
TGTGCCAGCAGCTTAGGACAGGACTACGAGCAGTACTTC
>TRBJ1-2|once|-|TRBV20-1
CSAKTGYGYTF
TGCAGTGCTAAGACAGGTTATGGCTACACCTTC
>TRBJ2-5|-|-|TRBV21-1
CASSTYRDTQETQYF
TGTGCCAGCAGCACTTACCGGGACACGCAAGAGACCCAGTACTTC
>TRBJ2-1|few|-|TRBV11-2
CASSLERVAYNEQFF
TGTGCCAGCAGCTTAGAGAGGGTCGCCTACAATGAGCAGTTCTTC
>TRBJ2-1|few|TRBD1|TRBV19
CASSTETGPKQFF
TGTGCCAGTAGTACCGAGACAGGGCCCAAGCAGTTCTTC
>TRBJ1-5|-|-|TRBV7-2
CASSLVGQGAQPQHF
TGTGCCAGCAGCTTAGTCGGACAAGGCGCGCAGCCCCAGCATTTT
>TRBJ1-5|-|TRBD1|TRBV25-1
CASSPQGNVQPQHF
TGTGCCAGCAGCCCACAGGGGAACGTGCAGCCCCAGCATTTT
>TRBJ2-5|-|TRBD2|TRBV7-3
CASSLTSGLQETQYF
TGTGCCAGCAGCTTGACTAGCGGGCTCCAAGAGACCCAGTACTTC
>TRBJ1-1|-|TRBD1|TRBV27
CASRGTDNTEAFF
TGTGCCAGCAGGGGGACAGACAACACTGAAGCTTTCTTT
>TRBJ2-1|-|TRBD2|TRBV2
CASTMTSGGSSEQFF
TGTGCCAGCACTATGACTAGCGGGGGAAGTAGTGAGCAGTTCTTC
>TRBJ1-5|once|-|TRBV28
CASSFQQGVGAQHF
TGTGCCAGCAGTTTCCAACAGGGCGTCGGGGCCCAGCATTTT
>TRBJ1-1|-|TRBD1|TRBV30
CAWNRQGATEAFF
TGTGCCTGGAACCGACAGGGAGCCACTGAAGCTTTCTTT